This T cell receptor beta chain was identified in a study of OX40 agonist ivuxolimab in advanced cancers. Across the whole study: Ivuxolimab is a fully human IgG2 antibody that activates OX40 (CD134). General study findings and limits: More expanded clones were found, on average, in CD8+ than in CD4+ T cells.

Notes on this clone: No antigen is known for it.

With V trimmed by 6 bases and J by 10 bases, 7 bases remained unmatched. CDR1 is MDHEN and CDR2 is SYDVKM in the germline V gene. The CDR3 runs to 13 residues. The repertoire was sequenced with immunoSEQ multiplex PCR; TCRdb's copy has only in-frame clones and lacks some. The repertoire consists of 71,000 or so clones, with about 88% occurring once and the leading ten covering about 1%. This clonotype was sampled from an adult with an advanced solid tumor such as melanoma, head and neck, liver or kidney cancer. The chain joins TRBV28 to TRBJ2-1; 9 bases line up with TRBD1. Sequenced material: CD4+ or CD8+ T cells sorted from blood, taken in a trial of the OX40 agonist ivuxolimab. CDR3 nucleotides: TGTGCCAGCAGCAGGGACAGGGTGCACGAGCAGTTCTTC. This encodes CASSRDRVHEQFF.